This TCR beta chain was recovered during a study of blood T cell repertoires in COVID-19. Study context: Italy, Spain and the United States were the sources of the convalescent and acute COVID-19 samples. Sample material is recorded as cDNA or gDNA derived from T cells, B-cell-depleted T cells, or PBMCs.

Profiled with immunoSEQ multiplex PCR; TCRdb holds only in-frame clones, not every one. The repertoire consists of 110,000 or so clones, with 90% occurring once and the leading ten covering over 4%. Per the germline V gene, CDR1 is SNHLY and CDR2 is FYNNEI. CDR3 length equals 13 residues. V gave up 5 bases and J gave up 5 bases, with 12 bases separating them. This chain links TRBV2 with TRBJ1-1; D gene ambiguous. This sequence was found in a woman aged 50 to 60 with acute or convalescent COVID-19. The material sequenced was peripheral blood. CDR3 in DNA: TGTGCCAGCAGTAAATGGAGGGAAACTGAAGCTTTCTTT. Its translation is CASSKWRETEAFF.